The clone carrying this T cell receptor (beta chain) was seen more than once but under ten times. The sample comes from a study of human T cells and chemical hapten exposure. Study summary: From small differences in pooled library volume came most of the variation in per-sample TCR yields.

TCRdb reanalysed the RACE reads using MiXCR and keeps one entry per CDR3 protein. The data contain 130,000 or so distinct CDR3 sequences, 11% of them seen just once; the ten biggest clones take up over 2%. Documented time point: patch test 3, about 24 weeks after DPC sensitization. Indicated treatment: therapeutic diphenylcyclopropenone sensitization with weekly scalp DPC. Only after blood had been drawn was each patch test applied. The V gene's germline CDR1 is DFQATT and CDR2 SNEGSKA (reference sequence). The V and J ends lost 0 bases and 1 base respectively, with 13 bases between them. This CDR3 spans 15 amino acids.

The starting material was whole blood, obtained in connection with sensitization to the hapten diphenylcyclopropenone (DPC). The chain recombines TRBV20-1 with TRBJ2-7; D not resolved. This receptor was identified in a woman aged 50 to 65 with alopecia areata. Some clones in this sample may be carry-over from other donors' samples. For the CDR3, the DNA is TGCAGTGCTAGAGATATGGTGGGGTTTTCCTACGAGCAGTACTTC. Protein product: CSARDMVGFSYEQYF.